The clone carrying this TCR beta chain occurred once. The V gene end was trimmed by 5 bases and the J gene end by 6 bases; junction bases not matched to a gene: 10. The CDR3 runs 15 residues. Germline CDR1 is MNHEY and CDR2 is SMNVEV (reference sequence). The data were taken from a study of control samples from healthy donors and cancer patients. The data were produced by immunoSEQ multiplex PCR, yet TCRdb's version contains in-frame clones alone and is incomplete. The table shows 100,000 to 150,000 clones, with 75% to 95% occurring only once. The chain couples TRBV27 to TRBJ1-2, with 9 bases fitting TRBD1. Sequencing was done on a sample of blood. This TCR was sampled from a young man in good health. Here the CDR3 reads CASSDLQGAGDGYTF. In DNA form, the CDR3 reads TGTGCCAGCAGTGACTTACAGGGGGCTGGTGATGGCTACACCTTC.